The T cell receptor (beta chain) under discussion was sequenced for a study of CXCR3-negative and CXCR3-positive naive CD8 T cells. Study outcomes and limitations: CXCR3-expressing naive cells carried TRB CDR3s more hydrophobic than those of CXCR3-negative naive cells.

As regards this clonotype: Its antigen remains unidentified.

The germline gives CDR1 SEHNR, CDR2 FQNEAQ (reference sequence). CDR3 length: 13 amino acids. TRB cDNA libraries were made by UMI-labeled 5' RACE. Using the 5' RACE reads, TCRdb records one entry per CDR3 protein without DNA. In total, the table holds about 120,000 distinct CDR3 sequences. Sequencing was performed on naive CXCR3+ CD8+ T cells from blood. Regarding subset: CD45RO-CCR7+CD27+CD95- naive CD8+ T cells expressing CXCR3 (TNR3+). This TCR was recovered from a human donor in good health. Some clones in this sample may be carry-over from other donors' samples. V and J are TRBV7-9 and TRBJ2-7; TCRdb designates TRBD1, a call that cannot be tested without DNA. The CDR3 loop reads CASSSGQGHEQYF.